The rows below give T cell receptor beta chains drawn from one sample of a study of T cells in Graves' hyperthyroidism and ophthalmopathy. TCRdb passed the multiplex PCR reads through MiXCR, listing each CDR3 protein once. The data contain about 270,000 distinct CDR3 sequences, 25% of them seen just once; the ten biggest clones take up approximately 30%. The specimen was blood. Receptor source: a man in his forties or fifties with Graves' hyperthyroidism that later progressed to Graves' ophthalmopathy. Each CDR3 is given without its conserved first and last residue. Size is omitted from some rows. Given values are once, few, many or a class for expanded clones.

V gene: TRBV7-8; clone size: many; J gene: TRBJ2-7; CDR3 length: 15; CDR3 protein: ASSLSRRTAGGNEQY
V gene: TRBV30; clone size: -; J gene: TRBJ2-7; CDR3 length: 11; CDR3 protein: AWSVGRNYEQY
V gene: TRBV19; clone size: many; J gene: TRBJ2-7; CDR3 length: 10; CDR3 protein: ARKREYHEQY
V gene: TRBV27; clone size: many; J gene: TRBJ1-6; CDR3 length: 14; CDR3 protein: ASSTRTTTGNSPLH
V gene: TRBV6-1; clone size: once; J gene: TRBJ2-5; CDR3 length: 11; CDR3 protein: ASTEDSTETQY
V gene: TRBV18; clone size: many; J gene: TRBJ1-5; CDR3 length: 10; CDR3 protein: ASSPAPGPQH
V gene: TRBV6-2/TRBV6-3; clone size: -; J gene: TRBJ1-1; CDR3 length: 12; CDR3 protein: ASTPGNLNTEAF
V gene: TRBV19; clone size: many; J gene: TRBJ1-2; CDR3 length: 12; CDR3 protein: ASSHDRDYYGCT
V gene: TRBV27; clone size: -; J gene: TRBJ2-5; CDR3 length: 14; CDR3 protein: ASSLSGRGPQETQY
V gene: TRBV15; clone size: many; J gene: TRBJ2-4; CDR3 length: 13; CDR3 protein: ATSRDGQGKNIQY
V gene: TRBV29-1; clone size: many; J gene: TRBJ2-7; CDR3 length: 12; CDR3 protein: SAQGRRGLHEQY
V gene: TRBV28; clone size: few; J gene: TRBJ2-4; CDR3 length: 14; CDR3 protein: ASRSPSGSGEDIQY
V gene: TRBV6-2/TRBV6-3; clone size: -; J gene: TRBJ2-7; CDR3 length: 12; CDR3 protein: ASSYSPDSYEQY
V gene: TRBV11-2; clone size: -; J gene: TRBJ1-3; CDR3 length: 14; CDR3 protein: ASSYTGTSSGNTIY
V gene: TRBV11-2; clone size: many; J gene: TRBJ1-1; CDR3 length: 11; CDR3 protein: ASSKGQNTEAF
V gene: TRBV20-1; clone size: -; J gene: TRBJ1-2; CDR3 length: 11; CDR3 protein: SAKAGGFGGYT
V gene: TRBV5-1; clone size: many; J gene: TRBJ2-7; CDR3 length: 11; CDR3 protein: ASSSLAEYEQY
V gene: TRBV7-2; clone size: many; J gene: TRBJ2-7; CDR3 length: 14; CDR3 protein: ASSYLDRGGYYEQY
V gene: TRBV5-1; clone size: few; J gene: TRBJ2-6; CDR3 length: 11; CDR3 protein: ASSLEGQGATT
V gene: TRBV3-1; clone size: -; J gene: TRBJ2-2; CDR3 length: 14; CDR3 protein: ASSQEWRANTGELF
V gene: TRBV12-3/TRBV12-4; clone size: -; J gene: TRBJ1-5; CDR3 length: 12; CDR3 protein: ASSQGASNQPQH
V gene: TRBV27; clone size: many; J gene: TRBJ1-1; CDR3 length: 14; CDR3 protein: ASSPATGRSRTEAF
V gene: TRBV6-2/TRBV6-3; clone size: -; J gene: TRBJ1-1; CDR3 length: 11; CDR3 protein: ASSVQEKNEAF
V gene: TRBV3-1; clone size: many; J gene: TRBJ1-1; CDR3 length: 10; CDR3 protein: ASSQMPTEAF
V gene: TRBV29-1; clone size: -; J gene: TRBJ1-1; CDR3 length: 10; CDR3 protein: SVAGSYTEAF
V gene: TRBV18; clone size: few; J gene: TRBJ1-5; CDR3 length: 13; CDR3 protein: ASSPTGGNNQPQH
V gene: TRBV7-2; clone size: -; J gene: TRBJ1-6; CDR3 length: 11; CDR3 protein: ASSLASSSPLH
V gene: TRBV6-1; clone size: many; J gene: TRBJ1-2; CDR3 length: 12; CDR3 protein: ASSEAGTPYGYT
V gene: TRBV5-6; clone size: many; J gene: TRBJ2-7; CDR3 length: 12; CDR3 protein: ASSLRTGINEQY
V gene: TRBV6-2/TRBV6-3; clone size: once; J gene: TRBJ1-1; CDR3 length: 12; CDR3 protein: ASTFDRGNTEAF
V gene: TRBV20-1; clone size: many; J gene: TRBJ2-5; CDR3 length: 11; CDR3 protein: SARTTNQETQY
V gene: TRBV9; clone size: few; J gene: TRBJ2-1; CDR3 length: 11; CDR3 protein: ASSVGLAHEQF
V gene: TRBV28; clone size: once; J gene: TRBJ2-5; CDR3 length: 13; CDR3 protein: ASSSPGQPKETQY
V gene: TRBV28; clone size: many; J gene: TRBJ2-7; CDR3 length: 12; CDR3 protein: ASSLSISGDEQY
V gene: TRBV28; clone size: -; J gene: TRBJ2-7; CDR3 length: 13; CDR3 protein: ASSSFRAGSREQY
V gene: TRBV2; clone size: many; J gene: TRBJ2-4; CDR3 length: 17; CDR3 protein: ASSPTQGLAGGAKNIQY
V gene: TRBV29-1; clone size: -; J gene: TRBJ2-7; CDR3 length: 11; CDR3 protein: SVITGGYHEQY
V gene: TRBV5-1; clone size: many; J gene: TRBJ2-7; CDR3 length: 12; CDR3 protein: ASSLDPGPYEQY
V gene: TRBV28; clone size: -; J gene: TRBJ2-5; CDR3 length: 13; CDR3 protein: ASGDRDPGGETQY
V gene: TRBV14; clone size: many; J gene: TRBJ1-1; CDR3 length: 14; CDR3 protein: ASSPQYGQGWGEAF
V gene: TRBV7-9; clone size: many; J gene: TRBJ2-7; CDR3 length: 9; CDR3 protein: ASSPQVGPY
V gene: TRBV28; clone size: -; J gene: TRBJ1-5; CDR3 length: 15; CDR3 protein: ASSFLLRTGKGQPQH
V gene: TRBV5-8; clone size: many; J gene: TRBJ1-2; CDR3 length: 13; CDR3 protein: ASSLVGTANYGYT
V gene: TRBV11-2; clone size: -; J gene: TRBJ1-1; CDR3 length: 13; CDR3 protein: ASSSPRTGGSEAF
V gene: TRBV20-1; clone size: -; J gene: TRBJ1-1; CDR3 length: 10; CDR3 protein: RADRDGTEAF
V gene: TRBV5-1; clone size: -; J gene: TRBJ1-5; CDR3 length: 13; CDR3 protein: ASSLTRTDNQPQH
V gene: TRBV18; clone size: many; J gene: TRBJ2-7; CDR3 length: 14; CDR3 protein: ASSLTSGIFPYEQY
V gene: TRBV12-3/TRBV12-4; clone size: -; J gene: TRBJ1-2; CDR3 length: 12; CDR3 protein: ASSPATPSYGYT
V gene: TRBV19; clone size: many; J gene: TRBJ1-2; CDR3 length: 13; CDR3 protein: ASSPRARQGEGYT
V gene: TRBV5-5; clone size: many; J gene: TRBJ2-6; CDR3 length: 12; CDR3 protein: ASRQGAGANVLT
V gene: TRBV27; clone size: many; J gene: TRBJ2-7; CDR3 length: 12; CDR3 protein: ASSTGDGYYEQY
V gene: TRBV12-3/TRBV12-4; clone size: -; J gene: TRBJ2-5; CDR3 length: 12; CDR3 protein: ASSLVGSQETQY
V gene: TRBV25-1; clone size: few; J gene: TRBJ2-5; CDR3 length: 14; CDR3 protein: ASNSDGAGVQETQY
V gene: TRBV20-1; clone size: many; J gene: TRBJ1-6; CDR3 length: 13; CDR3 protein: SARGQSSYNSPLH
V gene: TRBV10-3; clone size: many; J gene: TRBJ1-6; CDR3 length: 14; CDR3 protein: AISDGILPRGSPLH
V gene: TRBV6-2/TRBV6-3; clone size: many; J gene: TRBJ1-2; CDR3 length: 11; CDR3 protein: ASSYGPRNGYT
V gene: TRBV6-5; clone size: many; J gene: TRBJ1-6; CDR3 length: 9; CDR3 protein: ASSYDSPLH
V gene: TRBV19; clone size: many; J gene: TRBJ1-2; CDR3 length: 12; CDR3 protein: ASSTPRGGYGYT
V gene: TRBV5-1; clone size: many; J gene: TRBJ1-2; CDR3 length: 14; CDR3 protein: ASSLEVPPLAYGYT
V gene: TRBV12-3/TRBV12-4; clone size: few; J gene: TRBJ1-2; CDR3 length: 15; CDR3 protein: ASSPRGYRGLNYGYT